Each of the 13 T cell receptor beta chains below was sequenced from the same sample in a study of early T cells in non-severe SARS-CoV-2 infection. MiXCR was run by TCRdb on the 5' RACE reads, yielding one entry per CDR3 protein. The table includes 80,000 to 100,000 distinct CDR3 sequences, roughly an eighth detected once. Specimen: whole blood. The receptors come from an adult who was a healthcare worker with PCR-confirmed SARS-CoV-2 infection or an uninfected control (not recorded which).

V gene TRBV30 combines with J gene TRBJ2-2, with TRBD1 matching 8 bases. In germline, CDR1 is GTSNPN, CDR2 SVGIG (reference sequence). V lost 5 bases, J lost 5 bases, and 10 bases stayed unmatched. The CDR3 is 15 residues long. The CDR3 loop is CAWDRGFLRTGELFF. The CDR3 nucleotides are TGTGCCTGGGACAGGGGTTTCCTACGGACCGGGGAGCTGTTTTTT. The whole variable domain, remainder taken from reference TRBV30 and TRBJ2-2, is SQTIHQWPATLVQPVGSPLSLECTVEGTSNPNLYWYRQAAGRGLQLLFYSVGIGQISSEVPQNLSASRPQDRQFILSSKKLLLSDSGFYLCAWDRGFLRTGELFFGEGSRLTVL.

The gene calls are TRBV20-1 and TRBJ2-5, with D possibly matching TRBD1 (5 bases). V lost 5 bases and J 7 bases, leaving 14 bases between the germline ends. The CDR3 runs to 12 residues. CDR1 and CDR2 (germline): DFQATT, SNEGSKA (reference sequence). CDR3 bases: TGCAGTGCTCTGTTGGGGCTCGGGACCCAGTACTTC. Its translation is CSALLGLGTQYF.

This clonotype was seen many times. This chain connects TRBV29-1 to TRBJ1-5, with a tentative D call TRBD1 (5 bases). Per the germline V gene, CDR1 is SQVTM and CDR2 is ANQGSEA. The CDR3 is 12 amino acids. V lost 6 bases and J 4 bases, leaving 10 bases between the germline ends. Here the CDR3 reads CSVRWGNQPQHF. The CDR3 DNA reads as TGCAGCGTGCGATGGGGGAATCAGCCCCAGCATTTT.

This clonotype was seen more than once but under ten times. The V gene is TRBV7-8, the J gene TRBJ1-4; D gene ambiguous. CDR3 length: 13 residues. Trimming took 10 bases from V and 4 from J, leaving 13 bases between them. Per the germline V gene, CDR1 is SGHVS and CDR2 is FQNEAQ. CDR3 protein: CATRPIGNEKLFF. The CDR3, as DNA: TGTGCCACCCGCCCGATTGGTAATGAAAAACTGTTTTTT.

This clonotype occurred a few times. The V and J genes are TRBV30 and TRBJ2-1; D unresolved. Germline values: CDR1 GTSNPN, CDR2 SVGIG (reference sequence). V was pared by 1 base and J by 6 bases, with 4 bases between. CDR3 length equals 11 residues. CDR3 sequence (DNA): TGTGCCTGGAGTGAGGGCAATGAGCAGTTCTTC. It is translated as CAWSEGNEQFF.

A few counts support this clonotype. The V and J genes are TRBV3-1 and TRBJ2-3; the match to TRBD2 covers 12 bases. Germline trimming cut 1 base from V and 1 base from J; bases unmatched to any gene: 0. The CDR3 extends over 16 amino acids. Germline CDR1 reads LGHDT; CDR2 reads YNNKEL (reference sequence). The CDR3 bases are TGTGCCAGCAGCCAAGGACTAGCGGGAGGCACAGATACGCAGTATTTT. Its protein is CASSQGLAGGTDTQYF.

This clonotype was found a few times. V gene TRBV7-6 combines with J gene TRBJ1-1, with unresolved D. CDR1 is SGHVS, CDR2 FNYEAQ, per germline. This CDR3 has 15 residues. Trimming removed 5 bases from V and 1 base from J, with 14 bases in between. CDR3 in amino acids: CASSPFTSPNTEAFF. In nucleotides, the CDR3 is TGTGCCAGCAGCCCGTTCACGAGTCCGAACACTGAAGCTTTCTTT.

The J gene is TRBJ1-2, the V gene TRBV9; 8 bases are shared with TRBD1. CDR1 is SGDLS, CDR2 YYNGEE, per germline. V lost 4 bases, J lost 3 bases, and 8 bases stayed unmatched. The CDR3 length is 15 residues. The CDR3 sequence: CASSPSGGAYYGYTF. In nucleotides, the CDR3 is TGTGCCAGCAGCCCTTCAGGGGGCGCGTACTATGGCTACACCTTC.

This chain joins TRBV27 and TRBJ1-2; D perhaps matches TRBD1 (5 bases). The CDR3 sequence is 14 residues long. V was cut by 0 bases and J by 8 bases, with 13 bases left in between. Germline lookup yields CDR1 MNHEY and CDR2 SMNVEV (reference sequence). The CDR3 DNA is TGTGCCAGCAGTTTATCGGGGGGATCGGCCGGCTACACCTTC. This encodes CASSLSGGSAGYTF.

This clonotype turned up a few times. The rearrangement uses TRBV12-3 or TRBV12-4 and TRBJ2-1, with unresolved D. Trimming shortened V by 6 bases and J by 3 bases, and 15 bases separated the two germline ends. This CDR3 has 15 amino acids. The CDR3 loop reads CASSPSSGVYNEQFF. CDR3 nucleotides: TGTGCCAGCAGCCCCTCATCAGGAGTCTACAATGAGCAGTTCTTC.

V usage is TRBV6-6 and J usage is TRBJ2-4; D perhaps matches TRBD2 (6 bases). The CDR3 sequence is 15 residues long. The V gene's germline CDR1 is MNHNY and CDR2 SVGAGI (reference sequence). V gave up 5 bases and J gave up 0 bases, with 11 bases separating them. CDR3 in amino acids: CASSLASLAKNIQYF. The CDR3 DNA reads as TGTGCCAGCAGTCTAGCGTCTCTAGCCAAAAACATTCAGTACTTC.

This clonotype was recorded a few times. J is TRBJ2-3 and V is TRBV29-1; D may be TRBD1 (5 bases). Germline V gene sequence: CDR1 SQVTM, CDR2 ANQGSEA. CDR3 length equals 12 residues. Between the trimmed V and J ends, which lost 7 bases and 8 bases, there was a span of 16 bases. The CDR3 is CSAPGAQGTQYF. CDR3 in DNA: TGCAGCGCCCCTGGGGCCCAAGGTACGCAGTATTTT.

V and J are TRBV4-1 and TRBJ2-1, with 11 bases matching TRBD2. V lost 4 bases to trimming and J lost 6 bases; unmatched junction nucleotides: 11. This CDR3 contains 17 residues. Germline CDR1 is MGHRA and CDR2 is YSYEKL. The CDR3 here is CASSPTSGRISANEQFF. CDR3 bases: TGCGCCAGCAGCCCAACTAGCGGGAGAATCTCGGCCAATGAGCAGTTCTTC.